The sequence of this T cell receptor (beta chain) was determined in a study of blood T cell repertoires in COVID-19. Study at large: The cDNA or gDNA used as material had been derived from T cells, B-cell-depleted T cells, or PBMCs.

CDR1 and CDR2 (germline): GTSNPN, SVGIG (reference sequence). This CDR3 comprises 14 residues. V lost 5 bases to trimming and J lost 4 bases; unmatched junction nucleotides: 5. Clones were read by immunoSEQ multiplex PCR, and TCRdb kept only the in-frame ones, dropping some. The sample has approximately 270,000 clones; 70% to 90% are singletons. Specimen: PBMCs or T cells enriched from blood (not recorded which). The rearrangement joins TRBV30 to TRBJ1-3, with TRBD1 matching over 10 bases. This TCR derives from a woman in her 30s with acute COVID-19. CDR3 in amino acids: CAWEDRGLGNTIYF. Written as DNA, the CDR3 is TGTGCCTGGGAAGACAGGGGGCTCGGAAACACCATATATTTT.